This T cell receptor (beta chain) was found in a study of OX40 agonist ivuxolimab in advanced cancers. The table came from immunoSEQ multiplex PCR; TCRdb's copy has only in-frame clones and leaves some out. The repertoire holds about 27,000 clones, with about 81% as singletons. This CDR3 spans 12 amino acids. V was clipped by 5 bases and J by 2 bases; unmatched bases: 0. Germline assignment: CDR1 GTSNPN and CDR2 SVGIG (reference sequence). The sequence derives from an adult with an advanced solid tumor such as melanoma, head and neck, liver or kidney cancer. The chain carries TRBV30 and TRBJ2-7, with 10 positions matching TRBD1. The sample was CD4+ or CD8+ T cells sorted from blood, taken in a trial of the OX40 agonist ivuxolimab. The CDR3 protein is CAWGQGAYEQYF. The CDR3 DNA sequence: TGTGCCTGGGGACAGGGGGCCTACGAGCAGTACTTC.